This T cell receptor (beta chain) was recorded in a study of shared clonotypes between healthy human individuals. Study-level results: Despite large depth, sorted-subset datasets appeared incompletely sequenced.

CDR3 length: 16 amino acids. Deletions cut 3 bases from V and 0 bases from J, with 12 bases between. Germline V gene data show CDR1 as SEHNR and CDR2 as FQNEAQ (reference sequence). Here immunoSEQ multiplex PCR was the method, and the copy in TCRdb shows in-frame clones only, minus some. The sample yields about 1 million clones, roughly 80% seen once. Points on this clone: Its antigen is not known.

The chain employs TRBV7-9 and TRBJ2-1, with a weak D call TRBD2 (5 bases). The sample consisted of memory CD4+ T cells sorted from blood. Specified subset: CD45RA-negative fraction. This receptor was taken from a man aged 18 to 35 in good health. CDR3 protein: CASSLGASSSYNEQFF. Here the CDR3 DNA reads TGTGCCAGCAGCTTGGGAGCTTCTAGCTCCTACAATGAGCAGTTCTTC.